Each of the 28 T cell receptor beta chains below was sequenced from the same sample in a study of shared clonotypes between healthy human individuals. Profiled with immunoSEQ multiplex PCR; TCRdb holds only in-frame clones, not every one. The sample yields 2 million to 2.5 million clones, just under 95% seen once. Specimen: naive CD4+ T cells from PBMCs. Subset meaning: CD45RA+ positively selected. The receptors stem from a man aged 18 to 29 in good health. Some clones in this sample may be carry-over from other donors' samples.

The chain uses TRBV30 and TRBJ2-3; no clear D. Deletions cut 0 bases from V and 7 bases from J, with 5 bases between. Germline V gene sequence: CDR1 GTSNPN, CDR2 SVGIG (reference sequence). This CDR3 contains 11 residues. The CDR3 bases are TGTGCCTGGAGTGTAAGATATACGCAGTATTTT. This translates into CAWSVRYTQYF.

The rearrangement links TRBV14 to TRBJ1-1; the D gene is possibly TRBD1 (6 bases). The germline V and J ends were trimmed by 4 bases and 4 bases, with 16 bases remaining between them. Germline V gene data show CDR1 as SGHDN and CDR2 as FVKESK. The CDR3 consists of 15 residues. The chain's CDR3 is CASSPYSQGFTEAFF. In nucleotides, the CDR3 is TGTGCCAGCAGCCCTTACTCGCAGGGGTTCACTGAAGCTTTCTTT.

Concerning this clone: Other DNA sequences in the same sample also yield this CDR3. The chain uses TRBV7-2 and TRBJ1-1, with TRBD1 matching 7 bases. Germline values: CDR1 SGHTA, CDR2 FQGNSA. CDR3 length: 14 residues. V shed 5 bases, J shed 1 base, and the junction held 4 bases outside the gene matches. In nucleotides, the CDR3 is TGTGCCAGCAGCCCCGGGACAGCGAACACTGAAGCTTTCTTT. Translated: CASSPGTANTEAFF.

The genes are TRBV9 and TRBJ2-4; no clear D gene. V gave up 0 bases and J gave up 5 bases, with 12 bases separating them. The germline V gene encodes CDR1 SGDLS and CDR2 YYNGEE. CDR3 length: 15 amino acids. The CDR3 sequence: CASSVVSGRQNIQYF. CDR3 sequence (DNA): TGTGCCAGCAGCGTAGTTTCAGGACGGCAAAACATTCAGTACTTC.

V usage is TRBV29-1 and J usage is TRBJ2-1; 10 bases are a match to TRBD2. Losses at the gene ends were 6 bases for V and 10 bases for J; bases not matched to a gene: 6. The V gene's germline CDR1 is SQVTM and CDR2 ANQGSEA. The CDR3 is 12 amino acids. Here the CDR3 DNA reads TGCAGCGTCGCCTTACTAGCGGGGGAGCAGTTCTTC. Protein product: CSVALLAGEQFF.

In DNA form, the CDR3 reads TGTGCCTCCGGTGCGACCGATACGCAGTATTTT. Protein product: CASGATDTQYF. The chain combines TRBV10-3 with TRBJ2-3, with D hard to call. V was shortened by 11 bases and J by 6 bases, with 12 bases between the two germline ends. The CDR3 contains 11 residues. The germline V gene has CDR1 ENHRY and CDR2 SYGVKD.

V gene TRBV5-1 combines with J gene TRBJ2-1; weak D call: TRBD1 (6 bases). CDR3 length: 16 amino acids. With 1 base removed from V and 4 bases from J, the gap between germline ends came to 15 bases. Germline V gene lookup returns CDR1 SGHRS and CDR2 YFSETQ. As DNA, the CDR3 is TGCGCCAGCAGCTTGTCAGGGGACGTCTCATACAATGAGCAGTTCTTC. Amino acids: CASSLSGDVSYNEQFF.

The chain is built from TRBV14 and TRBJ2-7; 7 bases match TRBD1. Germline V CDR1 and CDR2: SGHDN, FVKESK. CDR3 size: 16 residues. Trimming cost V 4 bases and J 3 bases; bases outside gene matches: 12. The CDR3 loop is CASSPLGTDGFYEQYF. CDR3 DNA sequence: TGTGCCAGCAGCCCCCTAGGGACAGATGGATTCTACGAGCAGTACTTC.

This chain uses TRBV18 with TRBJ2-2; D ambiguous. Germline-derived CDR1 and CDR2 are KGHSH and LQKENI. The CDR3 runs to 15 residues. V shed 1 base and J shed 5 bases, with 11 bases lying between them. CDR3 in DNA: TGTGCCAGCTCACCACGGACGGATCAAACCGGGGAGCTGTTTTTT. Its translation is CASSPRTDQTGELFF.

The CDR3 loop reads CASSMDPAGYNEQFF. CDR3 nucleotides: TGTGCCAGCAGCATGGACCCCGCCGGTTACAATGAGCAGTTCTTC. The rearrangement uses TRBV7-3 and TRBJ2-1; no reliable D call. Trimming removed 5 bases at V and 4 bases at J, with 15 bases between. Per the germline V gene, CDR1 is SGHTA and CDR2 is FQGTGA. The CDR3 covers 15 residues.

The rearrangement joins TRBV9 to TRBJ2-5, with TRBD1 identical over 8 bases. In germline, CDR1 is SGDLS, CDR2 YYNGEE. The CDR3 spans 16 residues. V gave up 3 bases and J gave up 5 bases; unmatched junction bases: 12. This CDR3 reads CASSAEGPRGRETQYF. DNA for the CDR3: TGTGCCAGCAGCGCCGAAGGTCCCAGGGGGCGTGAGACCCAGTACTTC.

The rearrangement links TRBV5-1 to TRBJ2-7, with 8 bases lining up with TRBD1. Germline values: CDR1 SGHRS, CDR2 YFSETQ. Trimming removed 2 bases from V and 6 bases from J; junction bases left unmatched: 10. The CDR3 is 15 residues long. CDR3 protein: CASSLTGTGAGEQYF. The CDR3 DNA sequence: TGCGCCAGCAGCTTAACCGGGACAGGCGCGGGCGAGCAGTACTTC.

The V and J genes are TRBV10-3 and TRBJ1-2; 9 bases are shared with TRBD1. The CDR3 is made up of 15 amino acids. From germline, CDR1 is ENHRY and CDR2 SYGVKD. J lost 0 bases, V lost 5 bases, and 4 bases had no gene match. This CDR3 is CAISSDRGTNYGYTF. DNA of the CDR3: TGTGCCATCAGTTCGGACAGGGGAACTAACTATGGCTACACCTTC.

V is TRBV10-3 and J is TRBJ2-7; 11 bases align to TRBD1. After removal of 4 bases from V and 5 bases from J, the junction contained 4 bases not matched to a gene. Germline CDR1 is ENHRY and CDR2 is SYGVKD. This CDR3 is built from 14 residues. The CDR3 protein is CAISGTGQGDEQYF. In nucleotides, the CDR3 is TGTGCCATCAGTGGGACGGGACAGGGGGACGAGCAGTACTTC.

The chain combines TRBV11-2 with TRBJ2-7; no definite D call. The CDR3 length is 12 residues. Germline V gives CDR1 SGHAT, CDR2 FQNNGV. V shed 0 bases and J shed 2 bases, with 2 bases lying between them. CDR3 sequence (DNA): TGTGCCAGCAGCTTAGAACCCTACGAGCAGTACTTC. This gives the protein CASSLEPYEQYF.

This clone appeared once. This chain connects TRBV6-6 to TRBJ2-3, with no clear D. V was clipped by 6 bases and J by 6 bases, with 10 bases between them. Germline V gives CDR1 MNHNY, CDR2 SVGAGI (reference sequence). This CDR3 contains 12 residues. CDR3 in DNA: TGTGCCAGCAGCCTTCAATCCGATACGCAGTATTTT. This gives the protein CASSLQSDTQYF.

This clone was observed a single time. This chain joins TRBV6-4 and TRBJ2-1, with a tentative D call TRBD1 (6 bases). Trimming stripped 0 bases from V and 6 bases from J, with 15 bases between. The CDR3 runs 16 residues. CDR1 MRHNA and CDR2 SNTAGT come from the germline V gene. As DNA, the CDR3 is TGTGCCAGCAGTGACTCGAGATTTAGGGGGATCAATGAGCAGTTCTTC. Translation gives CASSDSRFRGINEQFF.

This clone turned up a few times. CDR3 sequence: CATSPQGVSYEQYF. For the CDR3, the DNA is TGTGCCACCAGCCCACAGGGGGTCTCCTACGAGCAGTACTTC. The chain is built from TRBV15 and TRBJ2-7, with TRBD1 matching 8 bases. Germline V gene lookup returns CDR1 LNHNV and CDR2 YYDKDF (reference sequence). This CDR3 has 14 amino acids. The junction had 3 bases not matched to a gene; V was cut back by 5 bases and J by 0 bases. The variable domain in full, completed from reference TRBV15 and TRBJ2-7, reads DAMVIQNPRYQVTQFGKPVTLSCSQTLNHNVMYWYQQKSSQAPKLLFHYYDKDFNNEADTPDNFQSRRPNTSFCFLDIRSPGLGDTAMYLCATSPQGVSYEQYFGPGTRLTVT.

This clone came up once. The identical CDR3 is also encoded by other nucleotide sequences in the sample. The rearrangement joins TRBV9 to TRBJ2-5, with no clear D. The CDR3 covers 10 residues. V shed 3 bases and J shed 4 bases, with 1 base lying between them. Germline CDR1 reads SGDLS; CDR2 reads YYNGEE. The CDR3 nucleotides read TGTGCCAGCAGCGGAGAGACCCAGTACTTC. Translated, it gives CASSGETQYF.

CDR3 sequence (DNA): TGTGCCAGCACCGTAAGGGGGGGCGCGACAGATACGCAGTATTTT. Translating gives CASTVRGGATDTQYF. The V call is TRBV5-6, the J call TRBJ2-3; a possible D gene is TRBD2 (7 bases). The germline V and J ends were trimmed by 6 bases and 3 bases, with 17 bases remaining between them. Germline CDR1 reads SGHDT; CDR2 reads YYEEEE. The CDR3 runs to 15 residues.

This clone was seen only once. The genes are TRBV5-1 and TRBJ2-2, with TRBD1 identical over 11 bases. The CDR3 is 16 residues long. Per germline, CDR1 SGHRS and CDR2 YFSETQ. Germline trimming cut 5 bases from V and 6 bases from J; bases unmatched to any gene: 9. The CDR3 DNA reads TGCGCCAGCAGACCCGGGACAGGGGGAAGCTCCGGGGAGCTGTTTTTT. As protein: CASRPGTGGSSGELFF.

This clone was seen just once. The genes are TRBV6-1 and TRBJ1-2; D gene unclear. Germline V gives CDR1 MNHNS, CDR2 SASEGT. The CDR3 contains 12 residues. Trimming pared 3 bases from V and 10 bases from J, leaving 12 bases between. CDR3 DNA sequence: TGTGCCAGCAGTGAGGGGTTGCGGGACTACACCTTC. Translated, it gives CASSEGLRDYTF.

V gene TRBV11-2 combines with J gene TRBJ1-5; unclear D gene. V was cut by 4 bases and J by 7 bases, with 14 bases left in between. Germline V gene data show CDR1 as SGHAT and CDR2 as FQNNGV. The CDR3 is 14 amino acids. As DNA, the CDR3 is TGTGCCAGCAGCTCAGATGGGCAAGGGCAGCCCCAGCATTTT. This translates into CASSSDGQGQPQHF.

In nucleotides, the CDR3 is TGTGCCAGCTCACCGCCCCGGGACAGGGAAGAGACCCAGTACTTC. Amino acids: CASSPPRDREETQYF. The genes are TRBV18 and TRBJ2-5; TRBD1 agrees at 9 bases. Losses at the gene ends were 3 bases for V and 3 bases for J; bases not matched to a gene: 5. The CDR3 contains 15 residues. Per the germline V gene, CDR1 is KGHSH and CDR2 is LQKENI.

V is TRBV15 and J is TRBJ1-2; D is undetermined. The CDR3 contains 12 residues. Trimming shortened V by 4 bases and J by 7 bases, and 10 bases separated the two germline ends. Germline V CDR1 and CDR2: LNHNV, YYDKDF (reference sequence). The CDR3, as DNA: TGTGCCACCAGCAACTCGGTTCGTGGCTACACCTTC. It codes for CATSNSVRGYTF.

The rearrangement joins TRBV28 to TRBJ1-4; TRBD1 might be the D (5 bases). CDR1 and CDR2 from the germline V gene are MDHEN and SYDVKM. Trimming removed 4 bases at V and 2 bases at J, with 14 bases between. This CDR3 is built from 16 residues. CDR3 loop: CASSSPAGDTNEKLFF. The CDR3 coding sequence is TGTGCCAGCAGTTCCCCCGCGGGGGACACTAATGAAAAACTGTTTTTT.

The V and J genes are TRBV28 and TRBJ2-7; 8 bases are a match to TRBD1. Germline V gene data show CDR1 as MDHEN and CDR2 as SYDVKM. The CDR3 loop spans 15 amino acids. V dropped 4 bases and J dropped 3; count of bases not matched to a gene: 8. Here the CDR3 reads CASSSMDRASYEQYF. CDR3 nucleotides: TGTGCCAGCAGTTCAATGGACAGGGCCAGCTACGAGCAGTACTTC.

This clone was found once. The chain couples TRBV2 to TRBJ2-3; 9 nucleotides agree with TRBD1. J was trimmed by 10 bases and V by 5 bases; bases with no gene match: 16. Germline values: CDR1 SNHLY, CDR2 FYNNEI. The CDR3 has 16 residues. In DNA form, the CDR3 reads TGTGCCAGCAGTCCCCCCGGACAGGGGAGGGATCTATCGCAGTATTTT. Residues: CASSPPGQGRDLSQYF.